The clone carrying this T cell receptor beta chain has a handful of counts. The junction had 8 bases not matched to a gene; V was cut back by 0 bases and J by 5 bases. The CDR3 covers 16 residues. From germline, CDR1 is SGHVS and CDR2 FNYEAQ. This specimen comes from a study of T cell responses to AZD1222 COVID-19 vaccine. Clones were read by immunoSEQ multiplex PCR, and TCRdb kept only the in-frame ones, dropping some. The data show about 73,000 clones, around three quarters seen once. This sequence joins TRBV7-6 and TRBJ2-7, with 9 bases identical to TRBD2. The sample here was peripheral blood, taken 28 days after the second AZD1222 dose. The receptor was derived from an adult who received the AZD1222 COVID-19 vaccine. The CDR3 region is CASSLASGTSFNEQYF. The CDR3 bases are TGTGCCAGCAGCTTAGCCTCCGGGACTAGCTTCAACGAGCAGTACTTC. Complete variable domain (other parts from reference TRBV7-6 and TRBJ2-7): GAGVSQSPRYKVTKRGQDVALRCDPISGHVSLYWYRQALGQGPEFLTYFNYEAQQDKSGLPNDRFSAERPEGSISTLTIQRTEQRDSAMYRCASSLASGTSFNEQYFGPGTRLTVT.